The 24 T cell receptor beta chains presented below share a single source sample, sequenced in a study of T cells in Graves' hyperthyroidism and ophthalmopathy. Amplification of TCR beta CDR3 regions used RNA as the template. First-round RT-PCR with HTBI primers amplified the TCR CDR3 region. TCRdb re-called the multiplex PCR reads with MiXCR, one entry per CDR3 protein. The sample records about 680,000 distinct CDR3 sequences, 35% being singletons. The specimen sequenced was blood. The receptor source for this set is a woman aged 40 to 55 with Graves' hyperthyroidism.

In this sample, this clonotype turned up a few times. CDR3 loop: CASSSLTPPGFSNYGYTF. The CDR3 DNA reads TGTGCCAGCAGCTCTCTCACTCCACCAGGGTTCTCTAACTATGGCTACACCTTC. The V gene is TRBV7-2, the J gene TRBJ1-2; tentative D call: TRBD1 (5 bases). Germline V gene lookup returns CDR1 SGHTA and CDR2 FQGNSA. CDR3 length: 18 residues. Trimming left V 4 bases short and J 0 bases short, with 21 bases between. Complete variable domain (other parts from reference TRBV7-2 and TRBJ1-2): GAGVSQSPSNKVTEKGKDVELRCDPISGHTALYWYRQSLGQGLEFLIYFQGNSAPDKSGLPSDRFSAERTGGSVSTLTIQRTQQEDSAVYLCASSSLTPPGFSNYGYTFGSGTRLTVV.

As concerns this clonotype: A read error may account for a junction end that differs from germline. The CDR3 DNA sequence: TGTGCCAGTAGAATAGATCTCGGAGGGGGCGAGGGGAAGCCCCAGCATTTT. Its translation is CASRIDLGGGEGKPQHF. The chain has TRBV19 and TRBJ1-5, with TRBD1 matching 7 bases. Germline assignment: CDR1 LNHDA and CDR2 SQIVND (reference sequence). This CDR3 is 17 amino acids long. Complete variable domain (other parts from reference TRBV19 and TRBJ1-5): DGGITQSPKYLFRKEGQNVTLSCEQNLNHDAMYWYRQDPGQGLRLIYYSQIVNDFQKGDIAEGYSVSREKKESFPLTVTSAQKNPTAFYLCASRIDLGGGEGKPQHFGDGTRLSIL.

The chain carries TRBV6-5 and TRBJ1-2, with TRBD1 matching 11 bases. Germline V gene data show CDR1 as MNHEY and CDR2 as SVGAGI. V lost 5 bases to trimming and J lost 5 bases; unmatched junction nucleotides: 10. This CDR3 is built from 16 residues. The CDR3 coding sequence is TGTGCCAGCAGTACCGAGAGGACAGGGGGCAAGTATGGCTACACCTTC. Its translation is CASSTERTGGKYGYTF.

Only one count was recorded for this clonotype. This could be a read error, since a much larger clone is one nucleotide away. The CDR3 bases are TGTGCCACCATGGCACAGGGGGGCACTGAAGCTTCCTTT. Its protein product is CATMAQGGTEASF. This chain connects TRBV24-1 to TRBJ1-1, with 8 bases identical to TRBD1. The germline V gene encodes CDR1 KGHDR and CDR2 SFDVKD. The CDR3 runs 13 residues.

The chain joins TRBV15 to TRBJ2-7, with a tentative D call TRBD1 (6 bases). The V gene lost 1 base and the J gene lost 7 bases, with 11 bases spanning the gap. CDR1 is LNHNV, CDR2 YYDKDF, per germline (reference sequence). The CDR3 loop spans 13 amino acids. CDR3 coding DNA: TGTGCCACCAGCAGAGCACAGGGTCGAGAGCAGTACTTC. The encoded protein is CATSRAQGREQYF.

The chain employs TRBV29-1 and TRBJ1-5; weak D call: TRBD1 (5 bases). The CDR3 runs 14 residues. Germline V lookup: CDR1 SQVTM, CDR2 ANQGSEA. V was pared by 6 bases and J by 2 bases, with 14 bases between. As DNA, the CDR3 is TGCAGCGTCGCGCAGGGATACGGCAATCAGCCCCAGCATTTT. Translating gives CSVAQGYGNQPQHF.

V gene TRBV7-2 combines with J gene TRBJ2-7; D might be TRBD1 (5 bases). V lost 5 bases and J 4 bases, leaving 15 bases between the germline ends. Germline-derived CDR1 and CDR2 are SGHTA and FQGNSA. This CDR3 spans 14 amino acids. The CDR3 loop reads CASSPPATGYEQYF. The CDR3 region has the DNA TGTGCCAGCAGCCCCCCGGCAACAGGATACGAGCAGTACTTC.

This clonotype was detected many times. J is TRBJ1-1 and V is TRBV11-2; D ambiguous. V was pared by 3 bases and J by 7 bases, with 12 bases between. This CDR3 contains 13 residues. Germline CDR1 reads SGHAT; CDR2 reads FQNNGV. The CDR3 DNA follows: TGTGCCAGCAGCTTCCCGGCCCGCTTTGAAGCTTTCTTT. Residues: CASSFPARFEAFF.

This clonotype was counted ten times or more. The chain employs TRBV19 and TRBJ1-3; D is perhaps TRBD1 (6 bases). The germline V and J ends were trimmed by 6 bases and 4 bases, with 10 bases remaining between them. The CDR3 is made up of 13 amino acids. CDR1 LNHDA and CDR2 SQIVND come from the germline V gene (reference sequence). The CDR3 region is CASSTGWGNTIYF. As DNA, the CDR3 is TGTGCCAGTAGCACAGGGTGGGGAAACACCATATATTTT.

For this clonotype: Since a much larger clone is just one base distant, this may be a read error. CDR3 sequence (DNA): TGTGCCAGCAGGCCAGGCGGACAGCCCCAGAATTTT. Its translation is CASRPGGQPQNF. This chain links TRBV7-9 with TRBJ1-5; weak D call: TRBD1 (6 bases). The CDR3 has 12 residues. Germline CDR1 reads SEHNR; CDR2 reads FQNEAQ (reference sequence). Full variable domain (missing parts from reference TRBV7-9 and TRBJ1-5): DTGVSQNPRHKITKRGQNVTFRCDPISEHNRLYWYRQTLGQGPEFLTYFQNEAQLEKSRLLSDRFSAERPKGSFSTLEIQRTEQGDSAMYLCASRPGGQPQNFGDGTRLSIL.

The table lists this clonotype with many counts. The chain uses TRBV15 and TRBJ1-4; D is possibly TRBD1 (5 bases). CDR1 and CDR2 from the germline V gene are LNHNV and YYDKDF (reference sequence). The CDR3 runs to 14 residues. The V end was cut by 6 bases, the J end by 8 bases, with 16 bases between. The CDR3 is CATSETGTPEKLFF. DNA for the CDR3: TGTGCCACCAGTGAAACCGGGACGCCAGAAAAACTGTTTTTT.

In this sample, this clonotype turned up a few times. The gene calls are TRBV6-6 and TRBJ2-2; no reliable D call. CDR1 is MNHNY and CDR2 is SVGAGI in the germline V gene (reference sequence). The CDR3 totals 16 residues. The V end was cut by 2 bases, the J end by 4 bases, with 14 bases between. The CDR3 sequence: CASSYPGKAPTGELFF. The DNA of the CDR3 is TGTGCCAGCAGTTACCCAGGCAAGGCTCCCACCGGGGAGCTGTTTTTT.

For this clonotype: Without the conserved terminal phenylalanine or tryptophan, this CDR3 likely stems from a read error. This rearrangement joins TRBV20-1 to TRBJ2-6; D may be TRBD2 (7 bases). The germline V gene encodes CDR1 DFQATT and CDR2 SNEGSKA (reference sequence). V dropped 1 base and J dropped 2 bases, with 12 bases sitting between them. This CDR3 spans 16 amino acids. CDR3 DNA: TGCAGTGCTAGAGGGGGGGGGGGCCCTGGGGCCAACGTCCTGACTTCC. Encoded protein: CSARGGGGPGANVLTS.

This clonotype was seen at least ten times. V usage is TRBV10-3 and J usage is TRBJ1-2; no clear D. Trimming left V 7 bases short and J 0 bases short, with 18 bases between. Germline V gene sequence: CDR1 ENHRY, CDR2 SYGVKD. The CDR3 sequence is 16 residues long. In DNA, the CDR3 is TGTGCCATCACCCAACGGTATGATGGAGCTAACTATGGCTACACCTTC. Translated, it gives CAITQRYDGANYGYTF.

This clonotype was seen at least ten times. CDR3 nucleotides: TGCAGTGCTAGACTAGCGATACAAGAGACCCAGTACTTC. Translating it yields CSARLAIQETQYF. V gene TRBV20-1 combines with J gene TRBJ2-5; TRBD2 is a possible D gene (6 bases). CDR1 is DFQATT and CDR2 is SNEGSKA in the germline V gene (reference sequence). Trimming removed 2 bases at V and 2 bases at J, with 9 bases between. This CDR3 has 13 amino acids.

This clonotype was seen a handful of times. The chain carries TRBV6-4 and TRBJ2-7, with 8 bases lining up with TRBD2. CDR1 MRHNA and CDR2 SNTAGT come from the germline V gene. Trimming at V came to 5 bases and at J to 6 bases, leaving 9 bases not matched to a gene. The CDR3 has 14 residues. The CDR3 region is CASSPEVAGSEQYF. The CDR3 DNA reads as TGTGCCAGCAGTCCCGAGGTAGCGGGAAGCGAGCAGTACTTC.

J is TRBJ2-7 and V is TRBV30, with TRBD2 matching 7 bases. CDR3 size: 12 residues. Germline V gene sequence: CDR1 GTSNPN, CDR2 SVGIG (reference sequence). Trimming at V came to 1 base and at J to 9 bases, leaving 6 bases not matched to a gene. CDR3 loop: CAWSATWGGQYF. CDR3 bases: TGTGCCTGGAGTGCCACCTGGGGGGGGCAGTACTTC.

The chain carries TRBV3-1 and TRBJ1-6; tentatively, D is TRBD1 (6 bases). Germline V gives CDR1 LGHDT, CDR2 YNNKEL (reference sequence). Trimming took 1 base from V and 7 from J, leaving 8 bases between them. The CDR3 runs 14 residues. This CDR3 is CASSQAGTNSPLHF. In DNA form, the CDR3 reads TGTGCCAGCAGCCAAGCAGGGACAAATTCACCCCTCCACTTT. Supplemented by reference TRBV3-1 and TRBJ1-6, the full variable domain reads DTAVSQTPKYLVTQMGNDKSIKCEQNLGHDTMYWYKQDSKKFLKIMFSYNNKELIINETVPNRFSPKSPDKAHLNLHINSLELGDSAVYFCASSQAGTNSPLHFGNGTRLTVT.

This clonotype was observed at least ten times. The chain links TRBV2 to TRBJ1-1, with D tentatively TRBD1 (6 bases). Looked up from germline, CDR1 is SNHLY and CDR2 is FYNNEI. This CDR3 contains 14 residues. V was pared by 8 bases and J by 1 base, with 14 bases between. CDR3 in amino acids: CASQSGGGNTEAFF. In nucleotides, the CDR3 is TGTGCCAGCCAGTCTGGGGGCGGGAACACTGAAGCTTTCTTT.

In regard to this clonotype: Being one base from a much bigger clone, this may be a read error. The CDR3 here is CSAHGTGGVTQYF. The CDR3 region has the DNA TGCAGTGCCCACGGGACGGGGGGGGTGACCCAGTACTTC. The chain is built from TRBV20-1 and TRBJ2-5; TRBD2 matches at 8 bases. V lost 6 bases and J lost 7; bases outside the gene matches: 10. This CDR3 is built from 13 residues. Germline loops: CDR1 DFQATT, CDR2 SNEGSKA (reference sequence).

This sequence joins TRBV2 and TRBJ2-5, with 9 bases matching TRBD1. Trimming at V came to 3 bases and at J to 4 bases, leaving 3 bases not matched to a gene. The CDR3 spans 14 residues. Germline loops: CDR1 SNHLY, CDR2 FYNNEI. The CDR3 DNA is TGTGCCAGCAGTGATAACAGGGGGCGAGAGACCCAGTACTTC. Amino acid sequence: CASSDNRGRETQYF.

A few counts support this clonotype. The junction and the germline gene differ at one end; a read error may be behind it. The rearrangement links TRBV10-3 to TRBJ2-5; TRBD1 matches 7 bases. The germline V gene encodes CDR1 ENHRY and CDR2 SYGVKD. The CDR3 contains 15 residues. The CDR3 DNA reads TGTGCCAGCAGTGGACGGGACAGTATCCAAGAGACCCAGTACTTC. Its protein product is CASSGRDSIQETQYF.

This clonotype was seen a handful of times. The chain has TRBV12-3 or TRBV12-4 and TRBJ2-7, with 8 bases identical to TRBD1. The CDR3 length is 15 residues. With 8 bases clipped from V and 2 bases from J, the junction kept 11 bases outside the gene matches. The CDR3 region has the DNA TGTGCCAGCTCACTCGGGACAGGACCTACCTACGAGCAGTACTTC. It translates to CASSLGTGPTYEQYF.

The chain uses TRBV7-2 and TRBJ2-2; the match to TRBD1 covers 10 bases. The CDR3 is 16 amino acids. V trimming: 3 bases; J trimming: 3 bases; junction bases outside the gene matches: 4. Germline V gene data show CDR1 as SGHTA and CDR2 as FQGNSA. The CDR3: CASSFSGQGYTGELFF. The CDR3 region has the DNA TGTGCCAGCAGCTTTTCGGGACAGGGGTACACCGGGGAGCTGTTTTTT.